A selection of T cell receptor beta chains follows, all from one sample in a study of vaccination and CD4 T cells after COVID-19. TCRdb passed the PCR reads through MiXCR, listing each CDR3 protein once. In the table there are 6,500 to 10,000 distinct CDR3 sequences, 65% to 85% of which are singletons. No antigen has been assigned to these receptors. Sequencing was done on a sample of CD4+ T cells from blood, cultured in vitro. The source is a human donor who had recovered from COVID-19. Each CDR3 is given with its conserved first and last residue. D genes are given only for firm matches. Rows may omit the clone size; those that give it use once, few, many or a size class.

clone size	CDR3 length	V gene	D gene	J gene	CDR3 DNA	CDR3 protein
.	15	TRBV30	TRBD1	TRBJ1-6	TGTGCCTGGGATCGGCCGGGACAGATGAGATCACCCCTCCACTTT	CAWDRPGQMRSPLHF
few	14	TRBV11-2	TRBD1	TRBJ1-2	TGTGCCAGCAGCACCGACAGGGCCAGTGGAGGCTACACCTTC	CASSTDRASGGYTF
.	16	TRBV6-2/TRBV6-3	.	TRBJ1-2	TGTGCCAGCAGCTCCTCGAACAGGGTGGGGGTTTATGGCTACACCTTC	CASSSSNRVGVYGYTF
few	14	TRBV6-2/TRBV6-3	.	TRBJ1-2	TGTGCCAGCAGTTACTCGATGGGGAACTATGGCTACACCTTC	CASSYSMGNYGYTF
.	14	TRBV4-1	.	TRBJ2-5	TGCGCCAGCAGCCAAGTCGAGTACCAAGAGACCCAGTACTTC	CASSQVEYQETQYF
.	14	TRBV30	TRBD1	TRBJ1-5	TGTGCCTGGAGGCCAACAGGGGAGGGTCAGCCCCAGCATTTT	CAWRPTGEGQPQHF
few	15	TRBV20-1	TRBD2	TRBJ2-1	TGCAGTGCTGGACCCCCCAGCGGGGGGCGGAATGAGCAGTTCTTC	CSAGPPSGGRNEQFF
once	17	TRBV19	TRBD2	TRBJ2-2	TGTGCCAGTAGCCCAGGTTCAGGGACTAGCCACACCGGGGAGCTGTTTTTT	CASSPGSGTSHTGELFF
few	15	TRBV20-1	TRBD2	TRBJ2-2	TGCAGTGCTAAGACTAGCGGGAGTTGGACCGGGGAGCTGTTTTTT	CSAKTSGSWTGELFF
.	14	TRBV6-1	.	TRBJ1-3	TGTGCCAGCAGGACTGGTACCTCTGGAAACACCATATATTTT	CASRTGTSGNTIYF
.	13	TRBV20-1	.	TRBJ2-2	TGCAGTGCCCGACCGGGGGTAGGCGGGGAGCTGTTTTTT	CSARPGVGGELFF
few	15	TRBV25-1	TRBD1	TRBJ2-3	TGTGCCAGCAGTGGGACAGGTCTAGATGGAGATACGCAGTATTTT	CASSGTGLDGDTQYF
.	12	TRBV6-1	.	TRBJ1-2	TGTGCCAGCCAAAGATGGACATCTGGCTACACCTTC	CASQRWTSGYTF
.	14	TRBV6-1	TRBD2	TRBJ2-3	TGTGCCAGCATCGCGGGAGCGCTCACAGATACGCAGTATTTT	CASIAGALTDTQYF
.	11	TRBV20-1	.	TRBJ2-7	TGCAGTGCTAGTCGGAGCGTCGAGCAGTACTTC	CSASRSVEQYF
.	16	TRBV15	TRBD1	TRBJ1-5	TGTGCCACCAGCAGCGAAAGACAGGGGGCAACTCAGCCCCAGCATTTT	CATSSERQGATQPQHF
.	14	TRBV28	TRBD1	TRBJ1-2	TGTGCCAGCAGGGGACAGGTAGCTAACTATGGCTACACCTTC	CASRGQVANYGYTF
.	14	TRBV10-1	.	TRBJ2-3	TGCGCCAGCAGTGAGACGGGCGGGAAGGGAACGCAGTATTTT	CASSETGGKGTQYF
few	16	TRBV19	.	TRBJ1-1	TGTGCCAGTACTCAAGGGGGTCGGGCCCTTAGGACTGAAGCTTTCTTT	CASTQGGRALRTEAFF
.	14	TRBV19	TRBD1	TRBJ1-2	TGTGCCAGTAGTATGGACAGGTCGGGCTATGGCTACACCTTC	CASSMDRSGYGYTF
.	13	TRBV11-2	.	TRBJ1-5	TGTGCCAGCAGCCTGGAGGGGGGTCAGCCCCAGCATTTT	CASSLEGGQPQHF
.	16	TRBV19	TRBD1	TRBJ2-3	TGTGCCAGTAGTGGGACAGGGTGGTCCTCGGCAGATACGCAGTATTTT	CASSGTGWSSADTQYF